This T cell receptor (beta chain) was sequenced during a study of cytomegalovirus exposure and HLA in healthy donors. Primers: 60 Vbeta forward and 13 Jbeta reverse. Using immunoSEQ multiplex PCR, the repertoire was profiled, and TCRdb retains in-frame clones only, with some absent. This table holds some 100,000 clones, less than 65% found once. Germline-derived CDR1 and CDR2 are SGHDT and YYEEEE. This CDR3 contains 15 residues. The junction had 10 bases not matched to a gene; V was cut back by 7 bases and J by 6 bases. This TCR came from a woman aged 30 to 39 in good health and CMV-seropositive. The V gene is TRBV5-6, the J gene TRBJ2-2; 9 bases are a match to TRBD2. The sample taken for sequencing was PBMCs. CDR3 loop: CASRLIAGGPGELFF. CDR3 coding DNA: TGTGCCAGCCGACTTATTGCGGGGGGGCCCGGGGAGCTGTTTTTT.